This T cell receptor beta chain was recovered during a study of shared clonotypes between healthy human individuals. Study findings and constraints: Rarefaction revealed incomplete sorted-subset sequencing despite large depth. A handful of donors had 5% to 6% of their naive CD4 clonotypes in common.

A note on this clone: Its antigen is not known.

Using immunoSEQ multiplex PCR, the repertoire was profiled, and TCRdb retains in-frame clones only, with some absent. This sample has roughly 2.2 million clones, with over 90% found just once. The germline CDR1 and CDR2 sequences are SGHRS and YFSETQ. Trimming at V came to 0 bases and at J to 8 bases, leaving 11 bases not matched to a gene. The CDR3 is 16 residues long. Every contributor of samples was a Caucasian grown-up residing in Nashville, Tennessee. CD4+ cell separation produced CD45RA+ naive and CD45RA-negative memory subsets. Material for sequencing was naive CD4+ T cells from PBMCs. Regarding subset: CD45RA+ positively selected. This sequence originates from a man younger than 35 in good health. Some clones in this sample may be carry-over from other donors' samples. The chain links TRBV5-1 to TRBJ2-1; 7 positions agree with TRBD2. For the CDR3, the DNA is TGCGCCAGCAGCTTGGCCAGGGCTAGCGGAGGGGATGAGCAGTTCTTC. Amino acids: CASSLARASGGDEQFF.